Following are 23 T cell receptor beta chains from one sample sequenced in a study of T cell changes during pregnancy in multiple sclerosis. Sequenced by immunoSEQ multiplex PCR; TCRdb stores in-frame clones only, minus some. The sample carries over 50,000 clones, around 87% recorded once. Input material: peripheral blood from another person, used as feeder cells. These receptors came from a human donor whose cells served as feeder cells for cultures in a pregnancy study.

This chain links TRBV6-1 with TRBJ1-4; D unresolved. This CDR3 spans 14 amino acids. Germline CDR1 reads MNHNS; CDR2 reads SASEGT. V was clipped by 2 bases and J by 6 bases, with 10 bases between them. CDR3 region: CASSEQVKDEKLFF. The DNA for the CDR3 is TGTGCCAGCAGTGAACAAGTGAAGGATGAAAAACTGTTTTTT.

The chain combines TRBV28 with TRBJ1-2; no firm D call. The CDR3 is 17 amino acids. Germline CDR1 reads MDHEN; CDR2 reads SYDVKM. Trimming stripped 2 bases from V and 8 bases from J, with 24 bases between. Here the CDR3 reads CASSLQEGGRWKGGYTF. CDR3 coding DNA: TGTGCCAGCAGTTTACAGGAAGGCGGCAGATGGAAAGGCGGCTACACCTTC.

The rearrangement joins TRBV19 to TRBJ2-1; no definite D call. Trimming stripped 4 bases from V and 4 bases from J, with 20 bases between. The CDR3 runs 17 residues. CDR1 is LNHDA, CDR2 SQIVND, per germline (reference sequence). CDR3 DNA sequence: TGTGCCAGTAGTACCCGCCAGTCAGCCAGCCTATACAATGAGCAGTTCTTC. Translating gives CASSTRQSASLYNEQFF.

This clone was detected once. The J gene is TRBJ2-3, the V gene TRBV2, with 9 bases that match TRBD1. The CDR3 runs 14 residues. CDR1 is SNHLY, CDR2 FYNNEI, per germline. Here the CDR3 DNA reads TGTCTCTCCCCAGGGACAGGGAGAACAGATACGCAGTATTTT. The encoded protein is CLSPGTGRTDTQYF. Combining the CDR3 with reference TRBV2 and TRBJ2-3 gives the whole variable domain EPEVTQTPSHQVTQMGQEVILRCVPISNHLYFYWYRQILGQKVEFLVSFYNNEISEKSEIFDDQFSVERPDGSNFTLKIRSTKLEDSAMYFCLSPGTGRTDTQYFGPGTRLTVL.

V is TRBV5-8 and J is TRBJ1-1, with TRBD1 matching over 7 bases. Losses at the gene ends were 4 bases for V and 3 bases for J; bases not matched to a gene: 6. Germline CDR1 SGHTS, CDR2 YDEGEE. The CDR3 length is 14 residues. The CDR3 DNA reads TGTGCCAGCAGCCCACAGGGGTGGGACACTGAAGCTTTCTTT. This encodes CASSPQGWDTEAFF.

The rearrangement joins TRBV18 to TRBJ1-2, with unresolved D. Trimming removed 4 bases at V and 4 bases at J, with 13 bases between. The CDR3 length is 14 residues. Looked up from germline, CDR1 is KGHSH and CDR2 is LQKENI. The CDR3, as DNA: TGTGCCAGCTCACTACGGACGGAGGCCTATGGCTACACCTTC. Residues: CASSLRTEAYGYTF.

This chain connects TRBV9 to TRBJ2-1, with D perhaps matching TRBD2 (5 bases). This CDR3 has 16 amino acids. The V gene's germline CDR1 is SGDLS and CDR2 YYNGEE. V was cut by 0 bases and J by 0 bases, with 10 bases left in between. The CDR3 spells CASSVDPRGSYNEQFF. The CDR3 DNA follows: TGTGCCAGCAGCGTAGATCCCCGGGGCTCCTACAATGAGCAGTTCTTC.

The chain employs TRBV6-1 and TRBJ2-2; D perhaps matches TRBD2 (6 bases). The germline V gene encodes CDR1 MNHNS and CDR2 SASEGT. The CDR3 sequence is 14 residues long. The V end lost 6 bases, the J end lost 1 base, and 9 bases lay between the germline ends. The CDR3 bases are TGTGCCAGCAGGGGACTTATGAACACCGGGGAGCTGTTTTTT. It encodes CASRGLMNTGELFF.

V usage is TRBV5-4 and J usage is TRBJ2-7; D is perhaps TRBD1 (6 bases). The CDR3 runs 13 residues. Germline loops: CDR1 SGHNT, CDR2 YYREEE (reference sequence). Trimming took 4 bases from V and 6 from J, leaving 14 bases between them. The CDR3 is CASSPIRGGEQYF. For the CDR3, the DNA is TGTGCCAGCAGCCCTATCAGAGGGGGCGAGCAGTACTTC. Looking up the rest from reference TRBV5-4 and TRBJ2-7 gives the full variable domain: ETGVTQSPTHLIKTRGQQVTLRCSSQSGHNTVSWYQQALGQGPQFIFQYYREEENGRGNFPPRFSGLQFPNYSSELNVNALELDDSALYLCASSPIRGGEQYFGPGTRLTVT.

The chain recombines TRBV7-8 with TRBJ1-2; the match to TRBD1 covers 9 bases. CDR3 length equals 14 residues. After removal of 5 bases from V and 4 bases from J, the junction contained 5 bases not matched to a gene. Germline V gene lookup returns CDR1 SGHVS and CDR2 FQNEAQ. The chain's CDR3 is CASSRLGQGYGYTF. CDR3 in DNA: TGTGCCAGCAGCCGACTGGGACAGGGCTATGGCTACACCTTC. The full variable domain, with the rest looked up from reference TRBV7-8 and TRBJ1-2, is GAGVSQSPRYKVAKRGQDVALRCDPISGHVSLFWYQQALGQGPEFLTYFQNEAQLDKSGLPSDRFFAERPEGSVSTLKIQRTQQEDSAVYLCASSRLGQGYGYTFGSGTRLTVV.

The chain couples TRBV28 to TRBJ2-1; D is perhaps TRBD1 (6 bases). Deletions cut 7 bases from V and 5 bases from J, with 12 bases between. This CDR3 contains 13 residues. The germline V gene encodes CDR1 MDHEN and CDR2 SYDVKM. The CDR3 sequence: CASNMDSHNEQFF. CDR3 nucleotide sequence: TGTGCCAGCAACATGGACAGCCACAATGAGCAGTTCTTC.

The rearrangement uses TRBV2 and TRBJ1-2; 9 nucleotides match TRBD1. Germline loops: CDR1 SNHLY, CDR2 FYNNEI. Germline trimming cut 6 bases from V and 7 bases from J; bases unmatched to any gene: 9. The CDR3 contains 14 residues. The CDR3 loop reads CASRPVQGAAGYTF. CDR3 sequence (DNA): TGTGCCAGCAGGCCGGTACAGGGGGCAGCTGGCTACACCTTC.

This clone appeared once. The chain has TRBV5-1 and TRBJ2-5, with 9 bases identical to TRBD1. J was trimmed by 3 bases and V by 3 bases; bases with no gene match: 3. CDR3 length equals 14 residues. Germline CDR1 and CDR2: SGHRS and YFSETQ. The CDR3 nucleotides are TGCGCCAGCAGCTGGACAGGGGCGAAAGAGACCCAGTACTTC. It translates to CASSWTGAKETQYF. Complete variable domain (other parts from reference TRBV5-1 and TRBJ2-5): KAGVTQTPRYLIKTRGQQVTLSCSPISGHRSVSWYQQTPGQGLQFLFEYFSETQRNKGNFPGRFSGRQFSNSRSEMNVSTLELGDSALYLCASSWTGAKETQYFGPGTRLLVL.

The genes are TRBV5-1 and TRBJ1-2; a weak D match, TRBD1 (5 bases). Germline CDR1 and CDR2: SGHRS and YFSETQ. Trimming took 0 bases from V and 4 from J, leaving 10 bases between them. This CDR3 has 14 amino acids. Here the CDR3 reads CASSLEGPLYGYTF. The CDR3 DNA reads TGCGCCAGCAGCTTGGAGGGGCCGCTCTATGGCTACACCTTC.

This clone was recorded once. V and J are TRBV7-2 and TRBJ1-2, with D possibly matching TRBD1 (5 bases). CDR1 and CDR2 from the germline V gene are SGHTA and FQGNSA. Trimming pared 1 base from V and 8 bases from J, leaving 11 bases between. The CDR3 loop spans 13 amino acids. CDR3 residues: CASSLEAEGGYTF. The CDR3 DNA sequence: TGTGCCAGCAGCTTAGAGGCAGAGGGGGGCTACACCTTC.

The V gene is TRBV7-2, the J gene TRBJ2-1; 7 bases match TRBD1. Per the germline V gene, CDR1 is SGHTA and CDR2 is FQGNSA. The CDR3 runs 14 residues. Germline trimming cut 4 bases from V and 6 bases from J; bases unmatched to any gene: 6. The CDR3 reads CASSSTGTANEQFF. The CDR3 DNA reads TGTGCCAGCAGCTCTACCGGGACAGCCAATGAGCAGTTCTTC.

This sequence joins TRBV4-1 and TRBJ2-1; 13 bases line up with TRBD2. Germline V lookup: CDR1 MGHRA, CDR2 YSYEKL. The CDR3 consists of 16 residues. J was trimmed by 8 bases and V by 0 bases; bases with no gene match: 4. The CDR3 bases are TGCGCCAGCAGCCAAGAGGACACTAGCGGGGGGGATGAGCAGTTCTTC. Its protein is CASSQEDTSGGDEQFF.

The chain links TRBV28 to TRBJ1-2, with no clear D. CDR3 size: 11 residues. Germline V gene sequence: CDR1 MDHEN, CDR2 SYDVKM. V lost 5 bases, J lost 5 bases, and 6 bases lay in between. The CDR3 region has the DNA TGTGCCAGCAGTCGAGATTATGGCTACACCTTC. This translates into CASSRDYGYTF.

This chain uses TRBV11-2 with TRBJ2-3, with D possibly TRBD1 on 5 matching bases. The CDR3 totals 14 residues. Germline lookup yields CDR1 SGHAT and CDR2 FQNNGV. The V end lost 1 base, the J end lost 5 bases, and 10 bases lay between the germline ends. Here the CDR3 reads CASSLVSQGDTQYF. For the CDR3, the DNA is TGTGCCAGCAGCTTAGTCTCTCAGGGAGATACGCAGTATTTT.

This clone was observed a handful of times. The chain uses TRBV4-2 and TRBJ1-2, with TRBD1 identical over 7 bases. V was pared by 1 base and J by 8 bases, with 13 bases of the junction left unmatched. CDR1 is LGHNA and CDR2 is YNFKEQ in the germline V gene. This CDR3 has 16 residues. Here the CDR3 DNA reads TGTGCCAGCAGCCAAGGAGGGGGTACCGGGACAGACGGCTACACCTTC. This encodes CASSQGGGTGTDGYTF.

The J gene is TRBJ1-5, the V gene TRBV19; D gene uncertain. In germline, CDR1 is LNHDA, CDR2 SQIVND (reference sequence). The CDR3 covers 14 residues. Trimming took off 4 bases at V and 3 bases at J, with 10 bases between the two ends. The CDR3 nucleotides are TGTGCCAGTAGTAGACTTATGGACAATCAGCCCCAGCATTTT. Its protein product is CASSRLMDNQPQHF.

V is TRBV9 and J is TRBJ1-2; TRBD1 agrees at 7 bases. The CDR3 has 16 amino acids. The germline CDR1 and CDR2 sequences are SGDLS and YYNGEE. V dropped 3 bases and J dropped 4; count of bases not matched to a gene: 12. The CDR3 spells CASSGKGQQGPYGYTF. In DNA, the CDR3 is TGTGCCAGCAGCGGGAAGGGACAACAGGGGCCCTATGGCTACACCTTC.

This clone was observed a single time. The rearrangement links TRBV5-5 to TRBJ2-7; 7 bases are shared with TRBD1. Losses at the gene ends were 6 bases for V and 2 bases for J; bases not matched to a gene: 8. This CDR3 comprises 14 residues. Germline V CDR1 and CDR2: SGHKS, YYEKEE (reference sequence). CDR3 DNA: TGTGCCAGCATCCTGGGGACAGTACCCTACGAGCAGTACTTC. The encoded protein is CASILGTVPYEQYF.